The 2 T cell receptor beta chains below were found in one sample sequenced in a study of blood T cell repertoires in COVID-19 (dated by TCRdb to between 2020 and 2021). The method was the immunoSEQ multiplex PCR assay. As stored in TCRdb, this immuneACCESS dataset retains in-frame rearrangements with V and J assigned. A fraction of the clones does not appear; measured against another copy, unresolved V genes explain less than half of the discrepancy, and the remainder lacks a known reason. The sample table lists 50,000 to 65,000 clones, over 75% of them with a count of one. The ten largest account for roughly 4.7% of the sample. The specimen was peripheral blood. The receptors derive from a man aged 40-50 years with active COVID-19.

The chain joins TRBV18 to TRBJ2-3; possible D gene TRBD2, 6 bases. The V gene's germline CDR1 is KGHSH and CDR2 LQKENI. The CDR3 is made up of 15 amino acids. V lost 2 bases, J lost 3 bases, and 12 bases lay in between. CDR3 amino acids: CASSPAAGRTDTQYF. For the CDR3, the DNA is TGTGCCAGCTCACCAGCGGCAGGGAGGACAGATACGCAGTATTTT.

Sample share makes this clone medium-sized. V is TRBV6-4 and J is TRBJ1-3; D is perhaps TRBD1 (5 bases). V gave up 2 bases and J gave up 0 bases, with 11 bases separating them. CDR1 and CDR2 (germline): MRHNA, SNTAGT. The CDR3 consists of 16 residues. The CDR3 DNA reads as TGTGCCAGCAGTGACACCCGTGACAGCTCTGGAAACACCATATATTTT. It is translated as CASSDTRDSSGNTIYF.